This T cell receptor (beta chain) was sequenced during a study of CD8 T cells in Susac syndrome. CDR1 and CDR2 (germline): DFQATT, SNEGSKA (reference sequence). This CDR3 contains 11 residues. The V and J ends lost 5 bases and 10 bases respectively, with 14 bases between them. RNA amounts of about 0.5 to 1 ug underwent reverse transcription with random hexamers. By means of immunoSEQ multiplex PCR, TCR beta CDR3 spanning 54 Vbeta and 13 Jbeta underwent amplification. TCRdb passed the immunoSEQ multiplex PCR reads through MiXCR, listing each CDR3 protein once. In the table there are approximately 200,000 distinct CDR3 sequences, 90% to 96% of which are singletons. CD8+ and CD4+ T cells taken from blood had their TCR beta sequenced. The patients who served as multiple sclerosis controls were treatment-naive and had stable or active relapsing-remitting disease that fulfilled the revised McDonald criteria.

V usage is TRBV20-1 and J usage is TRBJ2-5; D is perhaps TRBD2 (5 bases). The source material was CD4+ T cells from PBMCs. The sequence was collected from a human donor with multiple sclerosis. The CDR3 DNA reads TGCAGTGCTCATACTAGGCAGAGCCAGTACTTC. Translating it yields CSAHTRQSQYF.